This TCR beta chain was documented in a study of brain T cells in children with intractable seizures. The CDR3 extends over 13 amino acids. CDR1 is ENHRY, CDR2 SYGVKD, per germline. Trimming stripped 6 bases from V and 6 bases from J, with 11 bases between. The protocol was immunoSEQ multiplex PCR, while the TCRdb copy is restricted to in-frame clones and leaves out a portion. The data contain just under 65,000 clones, approximately 95% of them singletons. The sequenced cases were selected for having the highest brain T cell transcript signatures. V is TRBV10-3 and J is TRBJ2-2; no clear D gene. The receptor comes from a boy under two years old with focal cortical dysplasia and intractable seizures. The source material was peripheral blood, sampled at surgery. CDR3 amino acids: CAISPSYAGELFF. The CDR3 coding sequence is TGTGCCATCAGCCCGTCTTACGCCGGGGAGCTGTTTTTT.